This TCR beta chain was sequenced in a study of regulatory T cells in long-lasting Graves disease. Findings and caveats of the study: Graves' patients with persistent disease showed TCR diversity lower than patients newly diagnosed. Thyroid tissue was not studied; only peripheral blood was. Persistent disease was associated with favored TRBV28 usage and with favored use of TRBJ1-2 and TRBJ2-5.

Documented time point: persistent/refractory GD, antithyroid drugs over 5 years with positive TRAb. RNA isolated from PBMCs was used to make the TCR library. This CDR3 spans 17 amino acids. Looked up from germline, CDR1 is SEHNR and CDR2 is FQNEAQ (reference sequence). Unmatched junction bases numbered 5, after V lost 0 bases and J lost 0 bases. As regards this clonotype: Its antigen is unknown.

Through Arm-PCR of CDR3 regions and iRepertoire HTBI primers, TCR beta libraries were built. A single record per CDR3 protein comes from TCRdb applying MiXCR to the multiplex PCR reads. The sample gives approximately 690,000 distinct CDR3 sequences, around 30% of which show up once; about two fifths is in the top ten. This clonotype was sampled from a female donor with Graves disease. The chain carries TRBV7-9 and TRBJ2-4, with 7 positions matching TRBD2. Sequenced material: peripheral blood mononuclear cells (PBMCs), taken when the disease was refractory, from a patient treated with antithyroid drugs. The CDR3 bases are TGTGCCAGCAGCTTAGCATTCTCGGGAGGAGCCAAAAACATTCAGTACTTC. Amino acids: CASSLAFSGGAKNIQYF.